The following is a TCR beta chain sequence with its context. What it binds is unknown. This sample is part of a study of T cell responses to AZD1222 COVID-19 vaccine. The V segment lost 5 bases and the J segment 5 bases; nucleotides outside the gene matches: 12. Germline CDR1 is LGHNA and CDR2 is YNFKEQ. This CDR3 contains 16 residues. Overall study results and limits: Spike-specific TCR breadth and depth rose after two AZD1222 doses.

Measured with immunoSEQ multiplex PCR; TCRdb has only the in-frame clones, and not every one. The profile shows 110,000 or so clones, more than 75% of them singletons. The sample here was peripheral blood, taken on day 0 of AZD1222 vaccination. The sequence came from an adult in good health. V is TRBV4-2 and J is TRBJ2-1; 7 positions match TRBD2. This CDR3 is CASSDAGTTLNNEQFF. CDR3 nucleotides: TGTGCCAGCAGCGATGCCGGGACTACCCTTAACAATGAGCAGTTCTTC.